This T cell receptor (beta chain) came from a study of T cells in Graves' hyperthyroidism and ophthalmopathy. Study at large: The blood sample was taken at first diagnosis, before treatment began.

About this clonotype itself: Its cognate antigen is unknown.

Germline loops: CDR1 SGHAT, CDR2 FQNNGV. The V gene end was trimmed by 1 base and the J gene end by 3 bases; junction bases not matched to a gene: 7. There are 16 residues in the CDR3. The source material, RNA transcripts, was used to amplify TCR beta CDR3 regions. A first-round RT-PCR of the TCR CDR3 used the HTBI primer set. From the multiplex PCR reads, TCRdb called clonotypes with MiXCR, one entry per CDR3 protein. The sample has about 360,000 distinct CDR3 sequences, around 13% seen once. Findings and caveats of the study: The majority of expanded thyroid clonotypes above 0.001 also appeared in blood.

The study defined stable Graves' hyperthyroidism as no ophthalmopathy progression within 18 months. Newly diagnosed hyperthyroidism patients aged 18 to 65 years had disease lasting under 2 months. This TCR was recovered from a woman under 30 with Graves' hyperthyroidism. Material: blood. V usage is TRBV11-2 and J usage is TRBJ2-7, with TRBD1 identical over 9 bases. The CDR3 sequence is CASSLAEGTGLYEQYF. The CDR3 DNA reads TGTGCCAGCAGCTTAGCCGAGGGGACAGGGCTCTACGAGCAGTACTTC. Full variable domain (outside the CDR3, taken from reference TRBV11-2 and TRBJ2-7): EAGVAQSPRYKIIEKRQSVAFWCNPISGHATLYWYQQILGQGPKLLIQFQNNGVVDDSQLPKDRFSAERLKGVDSTLKIQPAKLEDSAVYLCASSLAEGTGLYEQYFGPGTRLTVT.